One and the same sample provided the 10 T cell receptor beta chains below, sequenced in a study of regulatory dendritic cells for organ transplantation. Produced via immunoSEQ multiplex PCR; TCRdb's table is partial and in-frame only. The sample includes almost 35,000 clones, approximately 88% of them seen just once. Sequenced material: naive CD4+ T cells from blood. Subset meaning: CD45RA+ naive T cells. Source of these receptors: a human donor in good health.

V usage is TRBV7-2 and J usage is TRBJ2-3, with D possibly being TRBD1 or TRBD2 (5 bases each). The CDR3 totals 13 residues. The germline CDR1 and CDR2 sequences are SGHTA and FQGNSA. V lost 4 bases, J lost 4 bases, and 9 bases lay in between. CDR3 nucleotides: TGTGCCAGCAGCTCCCGGGGCCCAGATACGCAGTATTTT. This codes for CASSSRGPDTQYF.

This chain joins TRBV4-1 and TRBJ2-7, with D uncertain. The CDR3 is made up of 14 amino acids. CDR1 is MGHRA, CDR2 YSYEKL, per germline. V dropped 4 bases and J dropped 4 bases, with 14 bases sitting between them. The CDR3 loop reads CASSRETLSYEQYF. The CDR3 nucleotides are TGCGCCAGCAGCCGAGAAACCCTATCTTACGAGCAGTACTTC.

The rearrangement joins TRBV4-1 to TRBJ2-7, with 10 positions matching TRBD1. There are 15 residues in the CDR3. Germline V gene data show CDR1 as MGHRA and CDR2 as YSYEKL. Germline trimming cut 5 bases from V and 2 bases from J; bases unmatched to any gene: 6. CDR3 in DNA: TGCGCCAGCAGCATGCGACAGGGGGCAACCTACGAGCAGTACTTC. Translating it yields CASSMRQGATYEQYF.

V usage is TRBV18 and J usage is TRBJ2-1; 9 positions match TRBD1. Unmatched junction bases numbered 9, after V lost 4 bases and J lost 8 bases. The V gene's germline CDR1 is KGHSH and CDR2 LQKENI. The CDR3 contains 15 residues. The CDR3 sequence: CASSRLRQGDDEQFF. CDR3 nucleotide sequence: TGTGCCAGCTCACGCCTACGACAGGGGGACGATGAGCAGTTCTTC.

V usage is TRBV2 and J usage is TRBJ1-2; D is unresolved. Trimming pared 3 bases from V and 2 bases from J, leaving 10 bases between. The germline V gene has CDR1 SNHLY and CDR2 FYNNEI. The CDR3 has 14 amino acids. The CDR3 spells CASSEARNNYGYTF. CDR3 DNA sequence: TGTGCCAGCAGTGAGGCACGGAACAACTATGGCTACACCTTC.

The rearrangement uses TRBV7-8 and TRBJ2-7; D is ambiguous. The V and J ends lost 0 bases and 3 bases respectively, with 6 bases between them. The CDR3 covers 13 residues. CDR1 and CDR2 (germline): SGHVS, FQNEAQ. CDR3 nucleotides: TGTGCCAGCAGCTTAGCGGATTACTACGAGCAGTACTTC. It codes for CASSLADYYEQYF.

As for this clone: A junction boundary mismatches the germline segment, possibly from a read error. V usage is TRBV4-1 and J usage is TRBJ2-1, with 8 positions matching TRBD1. CDR1 is MGHRA and CDR2 is YSYEKL in the germline V gene. The CDR3 extends over 14 amino acids. The CDR3 region has the DNA TGCGCCAGCAGCCAAGATGGGGTCGGGACAGGCGGGGTCTTC. Translation gives CASSQDGVGTGGVF.

The chain couples TRBV19 to TRBJ1-4; possible D gene TRBD1, 6 bases. Deletions cut 6 bases from V and 0 bases from J, with 8 bases between. In germline, CDR1 is LNHDA, CDR2 SQIVND (reference sequence). This CDR3 spans 14 amino acids. The CDR3: CASSRQATNEKLFF. The CDR3 DNA follows: TGTGCCAGTAGCAGACAGGCAACTAATGAAAAACTGTTTTTT.

V gene TRBV5-1 combines with J gene TRBJ2-2; 7 bases align to TRBD2. Germline V gives CDR1 SGHRS, CDR2 YFSETQ. The CDR3 is made up of 15 amino acids. J lost 5 bases, V lost 6 bases, and 10 bases had no gene match. The CDR3 protein is CASNPEAGGTGELFF. The CDR3 nucleotides read TGCGCCAGCAACCCAGAGGCCGGGGGGACCGGGGAGCTGTTTTTT.

The rearrangement joins TRBV7-9 to TRBJ2-5, with D possibly called TRBD1 or TRBD2 (5 bases each). Germline V gene sequence: CDR1 SEHNR, CDR2 FQNEAQ (reference sequence). The germline V and J ends were trimmed by 5 bases and 4 bases, with 17 bases remaining between them. CDR3 length equals 15 residues. Here the CDR3 reads CASSRGQGMLETQYF. The DNA for the CDR3 is TGTGCCAGCAGCCGGGGCCAGGGTATGTTAGAGACCCAGTACTTC.